This is a list of T cell receptor beta chains from one sample in a study of blood T cell repertoires in COVID-19. Clones were sequenced by immunoSEQ multiplex PCR, and TCRdb holds only the in-frame ones, with some missing. The sample lists fewer than 500,000 clones; 70% to 90% were seen once. Sequencing used peripheral blood. All receptors derive from a man aged 18-30 years with COVID-19, enrolled during active disease. Each CDR3 is given with its conserved first and last residue. Fields, in order: J gene, V gene, clone size, D gene, CDR3 DNA, CDR3 protein. The D gene is left open where the match is weak. The size field is filled for only some rows; it gives once, few, many or a size class.

>TRBJ1-5|TRBV19|.|.
TGTGCCAGTAGCGAACAGCGCAATCAGCCCCAGCATTTT
CASSEQRNQPQHF
>TRBJ2-1|TRBV20-1|.|TRBD1
TGCAGTGCTAGTCGAATAGGGGGCGTTGAGCAGTTCTTC
CSASRIGGVEQFF
>TRBJ1-2|TRBV6-5|.|TRBD1
TGTGCCAGCAGTTCGCACGGGACAGAGAACTATGGCTACACCTTC
CASSSHGTENYGYTF
>TRBJ1-5|TRBV5-6|.|TRBD1
TGTGCCAGCAGCCGAGGGACAGCCGGTAATCAGCCCCAGCATTTT
CASSRGTAGNQPQHF
>TRBJ2-3|TRBV2|.|.
TGTGCCAGCAGTGCTGAGGGAACAGATACGCAGTATTTT
CASSAEGTDTQYF
>TRBJ1-3|TRBV19|.|.
TGTGCCAGTAGTATAGAACAATTCTCTGGAAACACCATATATTTT
CASSIEQFSGNTIYF
>TRBJ1-1|TRBV7-9|few|TRBD1
TGTGCCAGCAGCTCCGGGACAGGGAACACTGAAGCTTTCTTT
CASSSGTGNTEAFF
>TRBJ1-1|TRBV9|.|TRBD1
TGTGCCAGCAGCGCTCTACAGGGGGTGAACACTGAAGCTTTCTTT
CASSALQGVNTEAFF
>TRBJ2-7|TRBV7-2|.|.
TGTGCCAGCAGCACGACAGTTACCGCCTACGAGCAGTACTTC
CASSTTVTAYEQYF
>TRBJ1-1|TRBV4-2|once|TRBD1
TGTGCCAGCAGCCGAGAGACAGGGGCCAACACTGAAGCTTTCTTT
CASSRETGANTEAFF
>TRBJ2-7|TRBV7-3|once|TRBD2
TGTGCCAGCAGCTCATGGACTAGCGGGAGTTTAACCTACGAGCAGTACTTC
CASSSWTSGSLTYEQYF
>TRBJ2-3|TRBV3-1/TRBV3-2|.|.
TGTGCCAGCAGCCCGCGAATGGATACGCAGTATTTT
CASSPRMDTQYF
>TRBJ2-7|TRBV24-1|.|.
TGTGCCACCAGTGATTCAACTGTAACCTACGAGCAGTACTTC
CATSDSTVTYEQYF
>TRBJ2-3|TRBV6-5|.|.
TGTGCCAGCGGGGGGGCCGGCACAGATACGCAGTATTTT
CASGGAGTDTQYF
>TRBJ2-2|TRBV9|.|TRBD1
TGTGCCAGCAGCCCTACCGGGACAGGGATCACCGGGGAGCTGTTTTTT
CASSPTGTGITGELFF
>TRBJ2-2|TRBV2|.|.
TGTGCCAGCACTAGCGTAGGCGGGGAGCTGTTTTTT
CASTSVGGELFF
>TRBJ2-5|TRBV3-1/TRBV3-2|once|TRBD1
TGTGCCAGCAGCCGGCGAAGGGGGCAGGAGACCCAGTACTTC
CASSRRRGQETQYF
>TRBJ1-2|TRBV20-1|.|.
TGCAGTGCTAGGCCGGGGGATGGCTACACCTTC
CSARPGDGYTF
>TRBJ2-2|TRBV5-4|.|.
TGTGCCAGCAGCTTGGCGGGTAACACCGGGGAGCTGTTTTTT
CASSLAGNTGELFF
>TRBJ1-2|TRBV4-1|once|.
TGCGCCAGCAGCCAGTGGTCAGGACAGCTCTATGGCTACACCTTC
CASSQWSGQLYGYTF
>TRBJ2-2|TRBV7-6|.|TRBD1
TGTGCCAGCAGCCCGGACAGGGGGCGCTTGACGGGGGAGCTGTTTTTT
CASSPDRGRLTGELFF
>TRBJ2-3|TRBV6-6|.|.
TGTGCCAGCAGGTTGGGACAAGCCCTAGATACGCAGTATTTT
CASRLGQALDTQYF
>TRBJ2-3|TRBV5-1|.|TRBD1
TGCGCCAGCAGCTTGAACGGACAGGGAGGAACAGATACGCAGTATTTT
CASSLNGQGGTDTQYF
>TRBJ1-1|TRBV3-1/TRBV3-2|.|.
TGTGCCAGCAGCCAAATCGGGGGGAACACTGAAGCTTTCTTT
CASSQIGGNTEAFF
>TRBJ1-2|TRBV3-1/TRBV3-2|.|.
TGTGCCAGCAGCCCTTCCCTCCCCCTTAACTATGGCTACACCTTC
CASSPSLPLNYGYTF
>TRBJ2-3|TRBV7-9|.|TRBD1
TGTGCCAGCAGCTTACAGGGGGCCACAGATACGCAGTATTTT
CASSLQGATDTQYF
>TRBJ2-3|TRBV24-1|.|.
TGTGCCACCAGTGATTCTACGGGTGTCCTCGATACGCAGTATTTT
CATSDSTGVLDTQYF
>TRBJ1-1|TRBV5-1|.|.
TGCGCCAGCAGCTTATCTAGGGGTATGAACACTGAAGCTTTCTTT
CASSLSRGMNTEAFF
>TRBJ1-6|TRBV19|.|TRBD1
TGTGCCAGTAGCTGGGACAGTCGATCACCCCTCCACTTT
CASSWDSRSPLHF
>TRBJ1-5|TRBV4-1|.|.
TGCGCCAGCAGCCCCGGCGGGGTGGGCAAAAAGCCCCAGCATTTT
CASSPGGVGKKPQHF
>TRBJ2-7|TRBV6-6|.|TRBD1
TGTGCCAGCAGCAATTCACAGGGGTTCTACGAGCAGTACTTC
CASSNSQGFYEQYF
>TRBJ2-3|TRBV7-8|.|TRBD2
TGTGCCAGCAGCTTCGCCGGGACTAGCGGCAGAAGCACAGATACGCAGTATTTT
CASSFAGTSGRSTDTQYF
>TRBJ1-1|TRBV30|.|.
TGTGCCTGGAGCCCCTGGCACCACACTGAAGCTTTCTTT
CAWSPWHHTEAFF
>TRBJ2-2|TRBV5-1|.|TRBD2
TGCGCCAGCAGCGGTAGCGGGAGGGGAACCGGGGAGCTGTTTTTT
CASSGSGRGTGELFF
>TRBJ1-3|TRBV6-5|.|.
TGTGCCAGCAGTTACTCATGGGGACTTTCTGGAAACACCATATATTTT
CASSYSWGLSGNTIYF
>TRBJ2-5|TRBV14|.|TRBD1
TGTGCCAGCAGCCCGTTACAGGGGGGCGTGGAGACCCAGTACTTC
CASSPLQGGVETQYF
>TRBJ2-7|TRBV6-5|.|.
TGTGCCAGCAGTTACGGTCGCACCAGGGGCGAGCAGTACTTC
CASSYGRTRGEQYF
>TRBJ2-5|TRBV6-5|.|.
TGTGCCAGCAGTTACTCGGGACATTTGTACCAAGAGACCCAGTACTTC
CASSYSGHLYQETQYF
>TRBJ2-5|TRBV10-1|.|.
TGCGCCAGCAGTGAGTCGACAGATAAAGAGACCCAGTACTTC
CASSESTDKETQYF
>TRBJ1-1|TRBV19|.|TRBD1
TGTGCCAGTAGGCTCGGGACAGGTAACACTGAAGCTTTCTTT
CASRLGTGNTEAFF
>TRBJ2-1|TRBV7-8|once|.
TGTGCCAGCATAGGAGGACAGAGGCTACGCAATGAGCAGTTCTTC
CASIGGQRLRNEQFF
>TRBJ1-5|TRBV2|.|TRBD1
TGTGCCAGCAGTACTAGACAGGGGGCTAACCAGCCCCAGCATTTT
CASSTRQGANQPQHF
>TRBJ2-2|TRBV7-9|.|.
TGTGCCAGCAGCTTGGGCCAGGGTCGGACCGGGGAGCTGTTTTTT
CASSLGQGRTGELFF
>TRBJ2-3|TRBV5-8|.|.
TGTGCCAGCAGCTCCCGAGGGGGGGGTGGAGCAGATACGCAGTATTTT
CASSSRGGGGADTQYF
>TRBJ1-5|TRBV6-5|.|TRBD1
TGTGCCAGCGAAGCCCGGGACAGGCAGCCCCAGCATTTT
CASEARDRQPQHF
>TRBJ2-2|TRBV7-9|.|.
TGTGCCAGCAGCTTAACTGCGGGCGGGGAGCTGTTTTTT
CASSLTAGGELFF
>TRBJ1-2|TRBV2|.|.
TGTGCCAGCAGGAACAGGAACGAGAGCTACACCTTC
CASRNRNESYTF
>TRBJ2-6|TRBV18|.|TRBD1
TGTGCCAGCTCACCTCAACCGGGACAGGGGGCGCTTGGGGCCAACGTCCTGACTTTC
CASSPQPGQGALGANVLTF